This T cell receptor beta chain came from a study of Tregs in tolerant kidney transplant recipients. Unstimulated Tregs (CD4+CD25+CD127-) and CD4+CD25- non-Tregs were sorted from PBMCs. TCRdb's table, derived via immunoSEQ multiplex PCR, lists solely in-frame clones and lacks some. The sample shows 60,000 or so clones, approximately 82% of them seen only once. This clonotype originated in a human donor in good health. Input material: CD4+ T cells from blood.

The CDR3 DNA reads as TGTGCCAGCAGACGGGACGTCCCTGCGGAAGCTTTCTTT. Its protein product is CASRRDVPAEAFF. The V and J genes are TRBV7-7 and TRBJ1-1; D might be TRBD1 (5 bases). The CDR3 spans 13 residues. Germline values: CDR1 SSHAT, CDR2 FNYEAQ (reference sequence). Between the trimmed V and J ends, which lost 6 bases and 8 bases, there was a span of 16 bases. Together with reference TRBV7-7 and TRBJ1-1, the CDR3 gives the full variable domain: GAGVSQSPRYKVTKRGQDVTLRCDPISSHATLYWYQQALGQGPEFLTYFNYEAQPDKSGLPSDRFSAERPEGSISTLTIQRTEQRDSAMYRCASRRDVPAEAFFGQGTRLTVV.